The 17 T cell receptor beta chains below come from one sample, sequenced in a study of T-cell memory formation after mild COVID-19. Each CDR3 protein is one row after TCRdb ran MiXCR on the 5' RACE reads. The table records a few hundred thousand distinct CDR3 sequences, about 20% of them present only once. The sample taken for sequencing was PBMCs or a T cell subset sorted from them (not recorded which). These receptors were collected from an adult woman who had mild COVID-19 (a few samples of this study predate the infection). Cell type and time point are not known.

The chain employs TRBV6-5 and TRBJ1-1; TRBD1 might be the D (5 bases). The CDR3 length is 10 residues. Germline V gene sequence: CDR1 MNHEY, CDR2 SVGAGI. The V gene lost 11 bases and the J gene lost 3 bases, with 7 bases spanning the gap. CDR3 DNA sequence: TGTGCCGCAGGGTACACTGAAGCTTTCTTT. It is translated as CAAGYTEAFF.

V gene TRBV6-2 or TRBV6-3 combines with J gene TRBJ1-5; D gene ambiguous. V was clipped by 2 bases and J by 7 bases, with 6 bases between them. The CDR3 extends over 12 amino acids. Germline assignment: CDR1 MNHEY and CDR2 SVGEGT. The CDR3 sequence is CASSYKGQPQHF. CDR3 sequence (DNA): TGTGCCAGCAGTTACAAAGGACAGCCCCAGCATTTT.

This clonotype was observed at least ten times. The CDR3 protein is CASSIKGLGQGKETQYF. CDR3 sequence (DNA): TGCGCCAGCAGCATAAAAGGACTCGGACAGGGAAAAGAGACCCAGTACTTC. The chain joins TRBV5-1 to TRBJ2-5; TRBD1 matches at 8 bases. The CDR3 spans 17 residues. The germline gives CDR1 SGHRS, CDR2 YFSETQ. The V segment lost 4 bases and the J segment 3 bases; nucleotides outside the gene matches: 14.

The genes are TRBV15 and TRBJ1-1; D ambiguous. The CDR3 extends over 15 amino acids. Looked up from germline, CDR1 is LNHNV and CDR2 is YYDKDF (reference sequence). V lost 1 base, J lost 1 base, and 10 bases lay in between. CDR3 amino acids: CATSRARPGNTEAFF. The CDR3 DNA is TGTGCCACCAGCAGAGCCCGGCCTGGGAACACTGAAGCTTTCTTT.

V is TRBV2 and J is TRBJ2-5; maybe TRBD2 (5 bases). This CDR3 comprises 15 residues. Germline lookup yields CDR1 SNHLY and CDR2 FYNNEI. The V end was cut by 2 bases, the J end by 1 base, with 11 bases between. As DNA, the CDR3 is TGTGCCAGCAGTGAACGGGGTTTGAGCCAAGAGACCCAGTACTTC. This codes for CASSERGLSQETQYF. Together with reference TRBV2 and TRBJ2-5, the CDR3 gives the full variable domain: EPEVTQTPSHQVTQMGQEVILRCVPISNHLYFYWYRQILGQKVEFLVSFYNNEISEKSEIFDDQFSVERPDGSNFTLKIRSTKLEDSAMYFCASSERGLSQETQYFGPGTRLLVL.

The rearrangement links TRBV5-4 to TRBJ2-2; D unresolved. CDR1 and CDR2 (germline): SGHNT, YYREEE (reference sequence). V shed 6 bases and J shed 0 bases, with 6 bases lying between them. The CDR3 totals 13 residues. The CDR3 DNA sequence: TGTGCCAGCAAGGCCTCGAACACCGGGGAGCTGTTTTTT. As protein: CASKASNTGELFF. The full variable domain, in which reference TRBV5-4 and TRBJ2-2 provide the parts outside the CDR3, is ETGVTQSPTHLIKTRGQQVTLRCSSQSGHNTVSWYQQALGQGPQFIFQYYREEENGRGNFPPRFSGLQFPNYSSELNVNALELDDSALYLCASKASNTGELFFGEGSRLTVL.

The rearrangement links TRBV7-3 to TRBJ1-5; the D is unclear. V was clipped by 3 bases and J by 6 bases, with 15 bases between them. The CDR3 covers 15 residues. CDR1 SGHTA and CDR2 FQGTGA come from the germline V gene. The CDR3 here is CASSFTAGAPQPQHF. The CDR3 region has the DNA TGTGCCAGCAGCTTTACCGCGGGTGCGCCTCAGCCCCAGCATTTT.

The V and J genes are TRBV2 and TRBJ2-7; no definite D call. The CDR3 is 15 residues long. Germline CDR1 reads SNHLY; CDR2 reads FYNNEI. V shed 2 bases and J shed 3 bases, with 14 bases lying between them. Written as DNA, the CDR3 is TGTGCCAGCAGTGAAATAAAGGGCCGAAACTACGAGCAGTACTTC. It specifies CASSEIKGRNYEQYF.

The rearrangement links TRBV6-5 to TRBJ2-1; 7 bases agree with TRBD2. V shed 6 bases and J 6 bases; nucleotides not matched to a gene: 8. Germline values: CDR1 MNHEY, CDR2 SVGAGI. The length of the CDR3 is 14 residues. The CDR3 region has the DNA TGTGCCAGCAGCCTCATCGGGGGGTTCAATGAGCAGTTCTTC. Protein: CASSLIGGFNEQFF.

There are a few counts of this clonotype. The J gene is TRBJ2-3, the V gene TRBV2; D may be TRBD2 (6 bases). V was trimmed by 6 bases and J by 6 bases, leaving 13 bases between them. The CDR3 loop spans 13 amino acids. Germline-derived CDR1 and CDR2 are SNHLY and FYNNEI. CDR3: CASSAGGDDTQYF. The CDR3 region has the DNA TGTGCCAGCAGCGCAGGAGGGGACGATACGCAGTATTTT.

This clonotype was seen a handful of times. The CDR3 region is CASSRLVGDTDTQYF. CDR3 nucleotide sequence: TGTGCCAGCAGCCGACTAGTTGGTGACACAGATACGCAGTATTTT. The V and J genes are TRBV7-7 and TRBJ2-3, with a possible D match to TRBD2 (6 bases). V shed 5 bases and J shed 2 bases, with 14 bases lying between them. The germline V gene has CDR1 SSHAT and CDR2 FNYEAQ (reference sequence). This CDR3 comprises 15 residues.

The chain recombines TRBV18 with TRBJ1-1; D is unclear. V lost 1 base to trimming and J lost 0 bases, with 15 bases between them. This CDR3 spans 17 amino acids. CDR1 and CDR2 (germline): KGHSH, LQKENI. The CDR3 DNA sequence: TGTGCCAGCTCACCACTTGAAAGGGTTCCTTTGAACACTGAAGCTTTCTTT. The encoded protein is CASSPLERVPLNTEAFF.

This clonotype was recorded a few times. The chain links TRBV5-6 to TRBJ2-1; 11 bases line up with TRBD2. The CDR3 totals 16 residues. CDR1 is SGHDT, CDR2 YYEEEE, per germline. After removal of 3 bases from V and 4 bases from J, the junction contained 6 bases not matched to a gene. The CDR3 loop reads CASSSNLAGGYNEQFF. In nucleotides, the CDR3 is TGTGCCAGCAGCTCTAACTTAGCGGGAGGGTACAATGAGCAGTTCTTC.

The genes are TRBV7-9 and TRBJ1-2; no definite D call. CDR1 SEHNR and CDR2 FQNEAQ come from the germline V gene (reference sequence). Trimming stripped 5 bases from V and 3 bases from J, with 10 bases between. This CDR3 contains 13 residues. The DNA for the CDR3 is TGTGCCAGCAGCCAAGACCTGGACTATGGCTACACCTTC. Translation gives CASSQDLDYGYTF.

The CDR3 DNA is TGTGCCAGCAGCAGACCGGGACAGCGACCTGAAGCTTTCTTT. Amino acids: CASSRPGQRPEAFF. V is TRBV11-2 and J is TRBJ1-1; TRBD1 agrees at 7 bases. In germline, CDR1 is SGHAT, CDR2 FQNNGV. J gave up 6 bases and V 5 bases, and 9 bases lay outside the gene matches. This CDR3 spans 14 amino acids. Using reference TRBV11-2 and TRBJ1-1 for the parts outside the CDR3, the full variable domain is EAGVAQSPRYKIIEKRQSVAFWCNPISGHATLYWYQQILGQGPKLLIQFQNNGVVDDSQLPKDRFSAERLKGVDSTLKIQPAKLEDSAVYLCASSRPGQRPEAFFGQGTRLTVV.

This clonotype was picked up a small number of times. The V and J genes are TRBV19 and TRBJ1-2; D perhaps matches TRBD1 (5 bases). Trimming took 1 base from V and 4 from J, leaving 10 bases between them. The germline V gene encodes CDR1 LNHDA and CDR2 SQIVND (reference sequence). The CDR3 length is 14 residues. Written as DNA, the CDR3 is TGTGCCAGTAGTATAGCCGACAGAAGCTATGGCTACACCTTC. It codes for CASSIADRSYGYTF.

This clonotype was counted between two and nine times. The rearrangement joins TRBV5-1 to TRBJ2-1; 9 bases are shared with TRBD1. Germline CDR1 and CDR2: SGHRS and YFSETQ. The CDR3 consists of 15 residues. The J segment lost 4 bases and the V segment lost 5 bases, leaving 7 bases of the junction unmatched. The CDR3 loop reads CASRYGQGRYNEQFF. DNA of the CDR3: TGCGCCAGCAGGTACGGACAGGGGAGGTACAATGAGCAGTTCTTC.